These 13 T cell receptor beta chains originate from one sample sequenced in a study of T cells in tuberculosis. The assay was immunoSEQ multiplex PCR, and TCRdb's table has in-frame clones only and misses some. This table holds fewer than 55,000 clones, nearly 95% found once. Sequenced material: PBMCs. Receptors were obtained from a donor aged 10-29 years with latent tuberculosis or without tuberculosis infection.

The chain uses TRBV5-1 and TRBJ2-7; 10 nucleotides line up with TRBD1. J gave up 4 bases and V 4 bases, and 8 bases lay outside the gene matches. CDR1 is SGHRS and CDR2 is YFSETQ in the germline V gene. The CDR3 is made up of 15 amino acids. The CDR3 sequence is CASSGTGASTYEQYF. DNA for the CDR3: TGCGCCAGCAGCGGGACAGGGGCATCGACATACGAGCAGTACTTC.

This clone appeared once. The CDR3 nucleotides read TGTGCCAGTTCCTCCGAGGTGAGAAATGAGCAGTTCTTC. Its translation: CASSSEVRNEQFF. The chain is built from TRBV19 and TRBJ2-1, with D uncertain. Trimming stripped 8 bases from V and 7 bases from J, with 15 bases between. CDR3 length: 13 residues. Looked up from germline, CDR1 is LNHDA and CDR2 is SQIVND (reference sequence).

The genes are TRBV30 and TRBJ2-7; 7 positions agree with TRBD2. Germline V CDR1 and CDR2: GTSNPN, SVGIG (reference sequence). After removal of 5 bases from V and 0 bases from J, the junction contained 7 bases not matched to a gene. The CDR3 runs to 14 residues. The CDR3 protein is CAWGVGGSSYEQYF. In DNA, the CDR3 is TGTGCCTGGGGAGTCGGGGGGAGCTCCTACGAGCAGTACTTC.

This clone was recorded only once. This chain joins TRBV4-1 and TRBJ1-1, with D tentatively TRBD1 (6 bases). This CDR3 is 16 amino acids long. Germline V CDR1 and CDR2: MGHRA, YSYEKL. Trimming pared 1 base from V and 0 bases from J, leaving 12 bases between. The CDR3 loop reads CASSQGQDQMNTEAFF. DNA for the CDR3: TGCGCCAGCAGCCAAGGACAGGACCAAATGAACACTGAAGCTTTCTTT.

The CDR3 sequence: CASSLEGRDSHSNQPQHF. CDR3 DNA sequence: TGTGCCAGCAGCTTAGAAGGTCGGGACAGTCATAGCAATCAGCCCCAGCATTTT. This sequence joins TRBV7-3 and TRBJ1-5, with TRBD1 matching over 7 bases. Germline lookup yields CDR1 SGHTA and CDR2 FQGTGA. V lost 2 bases to trimming and J lost 0 bases; unmatched junction nucleotides: 10. The CDR3 consists of 18 residues.

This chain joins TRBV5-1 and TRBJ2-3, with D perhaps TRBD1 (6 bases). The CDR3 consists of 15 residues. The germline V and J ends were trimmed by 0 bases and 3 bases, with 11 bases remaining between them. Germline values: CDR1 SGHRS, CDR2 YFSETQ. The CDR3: CASSLERQDTDTQYF. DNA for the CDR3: TGCGCCAGCAGCTTGGAAAGACAGGATACAGATACGCAGTATTTT.

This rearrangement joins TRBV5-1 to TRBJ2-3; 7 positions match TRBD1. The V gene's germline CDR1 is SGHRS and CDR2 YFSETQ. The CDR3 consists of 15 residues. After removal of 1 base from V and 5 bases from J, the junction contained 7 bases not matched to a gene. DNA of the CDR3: TGCGCCAGCAGCTTGACAGGGGCAGGTGGAGATACGCAGTATTTT. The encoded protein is CASSLTGAGGDTQYF.

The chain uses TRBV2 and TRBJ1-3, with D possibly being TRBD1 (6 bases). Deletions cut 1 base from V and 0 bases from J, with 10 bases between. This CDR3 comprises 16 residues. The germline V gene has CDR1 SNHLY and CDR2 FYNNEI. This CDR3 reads CASSEGTVRSGNTIYF. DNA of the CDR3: TGTGCCAGCAGTGAAGGGACAGTGCGCTCTGGAAACACCATATATTTT.

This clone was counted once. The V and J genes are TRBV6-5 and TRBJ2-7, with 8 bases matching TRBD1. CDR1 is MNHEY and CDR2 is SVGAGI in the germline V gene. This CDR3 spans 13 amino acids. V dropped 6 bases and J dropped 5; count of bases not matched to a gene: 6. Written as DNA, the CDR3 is TGTGCCAGCAGACAGGGGGTTGGAGACGAGCAGTACTTC. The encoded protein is CASRQGVGDEQYF.

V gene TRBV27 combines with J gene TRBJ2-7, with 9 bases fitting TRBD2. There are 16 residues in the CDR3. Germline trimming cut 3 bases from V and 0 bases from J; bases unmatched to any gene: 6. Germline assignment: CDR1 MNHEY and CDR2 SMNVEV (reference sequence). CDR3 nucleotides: TGTGCCAGCAGTTTGACTAGCGGCCATAGCTCCTACGAGCAGTACTTC. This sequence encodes CASSLTSGHSSYEQYF.

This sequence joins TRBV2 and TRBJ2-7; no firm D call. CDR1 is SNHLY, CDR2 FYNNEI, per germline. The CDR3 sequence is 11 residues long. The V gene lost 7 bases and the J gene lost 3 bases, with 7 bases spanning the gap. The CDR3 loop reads CASNWFYEQYF. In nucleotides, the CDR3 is TGTGCCAGCAACTGGTTCTACGAGCAGTACTTC.

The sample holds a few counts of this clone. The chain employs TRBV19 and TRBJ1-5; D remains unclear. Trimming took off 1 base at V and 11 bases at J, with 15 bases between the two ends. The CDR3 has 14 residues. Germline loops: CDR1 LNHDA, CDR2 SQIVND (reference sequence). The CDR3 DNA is TGTGCCAGTAGTATAGGCGGATCTTCTCTTGCCCAGCATTTT. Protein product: CASSIGGSSLAQHF.

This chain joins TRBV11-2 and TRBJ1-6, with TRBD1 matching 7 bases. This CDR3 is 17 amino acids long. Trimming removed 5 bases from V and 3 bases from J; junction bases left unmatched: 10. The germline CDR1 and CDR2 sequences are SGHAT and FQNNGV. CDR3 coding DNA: TGTGCCAGCAGCCTAGCAGCCGGGACAGTCTATAATTCACCCCTCCACTTT. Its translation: CASSLAAGTVYNSPLHF.